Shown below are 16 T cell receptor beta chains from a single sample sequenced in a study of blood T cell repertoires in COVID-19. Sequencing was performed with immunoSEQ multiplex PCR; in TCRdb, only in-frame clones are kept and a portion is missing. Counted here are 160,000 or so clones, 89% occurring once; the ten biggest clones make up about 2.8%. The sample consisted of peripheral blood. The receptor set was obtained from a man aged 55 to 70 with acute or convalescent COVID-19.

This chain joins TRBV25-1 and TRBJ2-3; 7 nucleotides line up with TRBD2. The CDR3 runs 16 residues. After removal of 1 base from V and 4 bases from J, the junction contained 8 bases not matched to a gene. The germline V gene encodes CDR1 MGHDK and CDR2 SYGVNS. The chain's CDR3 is CASSEFQAGSADTQYF. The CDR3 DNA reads TGTGCCAGCAGTGAATTCCAAGCGGGGAGTGCAGATACGCAGTATTTT.

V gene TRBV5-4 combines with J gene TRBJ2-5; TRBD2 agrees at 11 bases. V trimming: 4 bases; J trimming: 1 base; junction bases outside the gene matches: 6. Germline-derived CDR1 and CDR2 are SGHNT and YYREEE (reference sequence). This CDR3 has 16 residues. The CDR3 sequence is CASSVRLAGLQETQYF. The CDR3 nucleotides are TGTGCCAGCAGCGTCCGACTAGCGGGGCTCCAAGAGACCCAGTACTTC.

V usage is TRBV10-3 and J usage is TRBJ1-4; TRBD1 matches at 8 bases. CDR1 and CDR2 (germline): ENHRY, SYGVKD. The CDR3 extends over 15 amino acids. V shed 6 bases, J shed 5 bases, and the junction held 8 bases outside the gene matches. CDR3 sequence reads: CAIRPGTGKNEKLFF. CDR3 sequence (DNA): TGTGCCATCAGACCCGGGACAGGAAAAAATGAAAAACTGTTTTTT.

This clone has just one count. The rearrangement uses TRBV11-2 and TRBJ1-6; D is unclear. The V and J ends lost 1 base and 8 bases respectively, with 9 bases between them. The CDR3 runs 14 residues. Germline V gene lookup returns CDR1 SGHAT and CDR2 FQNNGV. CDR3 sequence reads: CASSLGGDYSPLHF. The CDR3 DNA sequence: TGTGCCAGCAGCTTAGGCGGGGATTATTCACCCCTCCACTTT.

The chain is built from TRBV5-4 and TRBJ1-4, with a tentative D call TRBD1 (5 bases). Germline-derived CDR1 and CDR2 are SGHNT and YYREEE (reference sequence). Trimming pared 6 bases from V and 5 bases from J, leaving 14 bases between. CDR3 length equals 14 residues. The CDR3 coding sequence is TGTGCCAGCACCCCACGGGGGGGAAATGAAAAACTGTTTTTT. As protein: CASTPRGGNEKLFF.

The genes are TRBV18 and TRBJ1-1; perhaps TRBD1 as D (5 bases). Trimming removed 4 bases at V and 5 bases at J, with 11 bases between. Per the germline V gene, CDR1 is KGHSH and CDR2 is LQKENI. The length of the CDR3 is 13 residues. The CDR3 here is CASSQGGVTEAFF. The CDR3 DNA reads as TGTGCCAGCTCACAAGGAGGGGTGACTGAAGCTTTCTTT.

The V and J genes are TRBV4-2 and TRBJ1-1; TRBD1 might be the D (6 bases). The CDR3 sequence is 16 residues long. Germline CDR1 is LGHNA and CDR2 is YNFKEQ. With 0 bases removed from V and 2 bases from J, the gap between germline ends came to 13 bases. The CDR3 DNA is TGTGCCAGCAGCCAAGATAATCGGGGGGCCAACACTGAAGCTTTCTTT. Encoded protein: CASSQDNRGANTEAFF.

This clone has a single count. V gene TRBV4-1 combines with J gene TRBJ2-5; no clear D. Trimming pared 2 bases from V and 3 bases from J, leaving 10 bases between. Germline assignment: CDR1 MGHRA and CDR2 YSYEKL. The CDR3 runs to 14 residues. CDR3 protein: CASSQNPREETQYF. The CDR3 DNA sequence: TGCGCCAGCAGCCAAAACCCGAGAGAAGAGACCCAGTACTTC.

The CDR3 protein is CASSLVPGQGNYGYTF. The CDR3 DNA follows: TGTGCCAGCAGCCTAGTACCGGGACAGGGGAACTATGGCTACACCTTC. The chain uses TRBV9 and TRBJ1-2, with 10 bases that match TRBD1. Germline V gives CDR1 SGDLS, CDR2 YYNGEE. Trimming took 4 bases from V and 2 from J; bases not matched to a gene: 8. The CDR3 runs to 16 residues. Full variable domain (missing parts from reference TRBV9 and TRBJ1-2): DSGVTQTPKHLITATGQRVTLRCSPRSGDLSVYWYQQSLDQGLQFLIQYYNGEERAKGNILERFSAQQFPDLHSELNLSSLELGDSALYFCASSLVPGQGNYGYTFGSGTRLTVV.

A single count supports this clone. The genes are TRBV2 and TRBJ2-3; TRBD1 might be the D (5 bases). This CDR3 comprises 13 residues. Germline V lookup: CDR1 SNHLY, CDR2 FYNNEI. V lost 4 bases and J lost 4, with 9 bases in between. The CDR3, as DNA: TGTGCCAGCAGTGTTGGCAGGGCAGATACGCAGTATTTT. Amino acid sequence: CASSVGRADTQYF. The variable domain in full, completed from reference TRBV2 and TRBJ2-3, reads EPEVTQTPSHQVTQMGQEVILRCVPISNHLYFYWYRQILGQKVEFLVSFYNNEISEKSEIFDDQFSVERPDGSNFTLKIRSTKLEDSAMYFCASSVGRADTQYFGPGTRLTVL.

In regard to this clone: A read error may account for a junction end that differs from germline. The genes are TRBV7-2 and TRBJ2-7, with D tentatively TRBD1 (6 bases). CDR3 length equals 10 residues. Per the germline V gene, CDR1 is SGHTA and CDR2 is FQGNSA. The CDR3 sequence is CASSTQGVNF. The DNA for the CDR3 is TGTGCCAGCAGCACACAGGGTGTAAACTTC.

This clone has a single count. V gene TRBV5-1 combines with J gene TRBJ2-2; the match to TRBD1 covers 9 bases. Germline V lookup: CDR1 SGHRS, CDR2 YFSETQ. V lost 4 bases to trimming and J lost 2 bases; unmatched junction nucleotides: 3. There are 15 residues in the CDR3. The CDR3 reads CASSDRGSNTGELFF. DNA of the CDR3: TGCGCCAGCAGCGACAGGGGGTCAAACACCGGGGAGCTGTTTTTT.

The CDR3, as DNA: TGTGCCAGCAGCCTTGGTCCGGGGACTAGTGCTAGCACAGATACGCAGTATTTT. Residues: CASSLGPGTSASTDTQYF. The chain recombines TRBV3-1 (or the pseudogene TRBV3-2) with TRBJ2-3, with 8 bases aligning to TRBD2. The CDR3 loop spans 18 amino acids. Germline assignment: CDR1 LGHDT and CDR2 YNNKEL (reference sequence). Germline trimming cut 4 bases from V and 0 bases from J; bases unmatched to any gene: 12.

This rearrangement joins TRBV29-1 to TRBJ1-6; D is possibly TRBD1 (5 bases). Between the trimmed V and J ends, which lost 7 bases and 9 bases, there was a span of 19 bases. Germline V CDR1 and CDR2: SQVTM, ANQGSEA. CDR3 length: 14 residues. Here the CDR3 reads CSAPTESIVSPLHF. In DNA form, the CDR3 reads TGCAGCGCCCCGACAGAATCGATAGTTTCACCCCTCCACTTT. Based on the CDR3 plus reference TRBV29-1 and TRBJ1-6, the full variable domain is SAVISQKPSRDICQRGTSLTIQCQVDSQVTMMFWYRQQPGQSLTLIATANQGSEATYESGFVIDKFPISRPNLTFSTLTVSNMSPEDSSIYLCSAPTESIVSPLHFGNGTRLTVT.

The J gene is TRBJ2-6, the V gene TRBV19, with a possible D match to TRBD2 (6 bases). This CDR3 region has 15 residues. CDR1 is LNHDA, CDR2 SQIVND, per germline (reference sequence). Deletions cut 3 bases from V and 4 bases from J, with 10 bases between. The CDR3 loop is CASSIAGQGANVLTF. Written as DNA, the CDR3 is TGTGCCAGTAGTATTGCGGGGCAGGGGGCCAACGTCCTGACTTTC. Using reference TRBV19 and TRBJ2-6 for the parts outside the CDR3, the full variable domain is DGGITQSPKYLFRKEGQNVTLSCEQNLNHDAMYWYRQDPGQGLRLIYYSQIVNDFQKGDIAEGYSVSREKKESFPLTVTSAQKNPTAFYLCASSIAGQGANVLTFGAGSRLTVL.

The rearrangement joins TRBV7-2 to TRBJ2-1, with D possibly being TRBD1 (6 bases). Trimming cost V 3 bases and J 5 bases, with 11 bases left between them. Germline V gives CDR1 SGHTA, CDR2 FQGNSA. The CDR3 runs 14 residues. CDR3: CASSLLGANNEQFF. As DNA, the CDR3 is TGTGCCAGCAGCTTGCTGGGGGCCAACAATGAGCAGTTCTTC.